These 28 T cell receptor beta chains came from one sample sequenced in a study of blood T cell repertoires in COVID-19. Using immunoSEQ multiplex PCR, the repertoire was profiled, and TCRdb retains in-frame clones only, with some absent. The repertoire includes a few hundred thousand clones, around nine tenths of them detected once, and under 5% sits in the top ten. Specimen: peripheral blood. The receptors were sampled from a woman aged 55-69 years with COVID-19, enrolled during active disease.

This clone was counted a few times. The rearrangement links TRBV3-1 (or the pseudogene TRBV3-2) to TRBJ2-3; 9 bases align to TRBD2. CDR3 length equals 16 residues. V lost 0 bases, J lost 1 base, and 2 bases stayed unmatched. CDR1 and CDR2 from the germline V gene are LGHDT and YNNKEL (reference sequence). For the CDR3, the DNA is TGTGCCAGCAGCCAAGATCAGCGGGGGGGCACAGATACGCAGTATTTT. It is translated as CASSQDQRGGTDTQYF.

Written as DNA, the CDR3 is TGTGCCAGCAGCTTTCTGGACAGGGGGCAGGGAAACACCATATATTTT. Amino acid sequence: CASSFLDRGQGNTIYF. The V gene is TRBV7-8, the J gene TRBJ1-3; 11 nucleotides match TRBD1. The CDR3 spans 16 residues. Losses at the gene ends were 3 bases for V and 4 bases for J; bases not matched to a gene: 5. CDR1 and CDR2 (germline): SGHVS, FQNEAQ.

The rearrangement uses TRBV10-3 and TRBJ2-3; the D is unclear. Trimming shortened V by 2 bases and J by 5 bases, and 8 bases separated the two germline ends. The CDR3 totals 13 residues. The germline V gene encodes CDR1 ENHRY and CDR2 SYGVKD. The CDR3 nucleotides read TGTGCCATCAGTGAGATAATAGTAGATACGCAGTATTTT. It yields the protein CAISEIIVDTQYF.

This CDR3 reads CASRETGLNTEAFF. The CDR3 coding sequence is TGCGCCAGCAGAGAGACAGGGTTGAACACTGAAGCTTTCTTT. V usage is TRBV10-2 and J usage is TRBJ1-1; 7 bases fit TRBD1. The CDR3 sequence is 14 residues long. With V trimmed by 6 bases and J by 0 bases, 4 bases remained unmatched. The germline gives CDR1 WSHSY, CDR2 SAAADI.

V and J are TRBV7-9 and TRBJ1-1, with TRBD1 as a possible D gene (5 bases). Trimming shortened V by 1 base and J by 7 bases, and 10 bases separated the two germline ends. The CDR3 sequence is 13 residues long. Germline V gene sequence: CDR1 SEHNR, CDR2 FQNEAQ (reference sequence). The CDR3: CASSLVGDFEAFF. CDR3 DNA sequence: TGTGCCAGCAGCTTAGTAGGGGATTTTGAAGCTTTCTTT.

The rearrangement links TRBV7-3 to TRBJ2-3; 11 nucleotides align to TRBD2. V lost 5 bases, J lost 7 bases, and 5 bases stayed unmatched. Germline CDR1 and CDR2: SGHTA and FQGTGA. The CDR3 is 14 amino acids. This chain's CDR3 is CASSPSGGRNTQYF. The CDR3 nucleotides are TGTGCCAGCAGCCCTAGCGGGGGGAGGAATACGCAGTATTTT.

J is TRBJ2-2 and V is TRBV28; D uncertain. Trimming took 8 bases from V and 6 from J, leaving 16 bases between them. The CDR3 runs to 14 residues. Germline-derived CDR1 and CDR2 are MDHEN and SYDVKM. Here the CDR3 DNA reads TGTGCCAGCGGATCCCCGGGTTTCGCCGGGGAGCTGTTTTTT. This encodes CASGSPGFAGELFF.

The chain joins TRBV5-4 to TRBJ1-3; 9 positions agree with TRBD1. The CDR3 extends over 17 amino acids. The V gene end was trimmed by 2 bases and the J gene end by 0 bases; junction bases not matched to a gene: 6. CDR1 and CDR2 (germline): SGHNT, YYREEE (reference sequence). The CDR3 region is CASSLAQGAYSGNTIYF. The CDR3 DNA reads as TGTGCCAGCAGCTTAGCACAGGGGGCATACTCTGGAAACACCATATATTTT.

The genes are TRBV4-1 and TRBJ2-1, with a tentative D call TRBD2 (6 bases). Germline assignment: CDR1 MGHRA and CDR2 YSYEKL. The ends were cut back, 0 bases at V and 0 bases at J, with 9 bases in the middle. This CDR3 has 16 amino acids. This CDR3 reads CASSQDVTSSYNEQFF. The CDR3 coding sequence is TGCGCCAGCAGCCAAGATGTGACTAGCTCCTACAATGAGCAGTTCTTC.

The chain is built from TRBV3-1 (or the pseudogene TRBV3-2) and TRBJ2-7; D call uncertain. The CDR3 has 11 amino acids. With 4 bases removed from V and 5 bases from J, the gap between germline ends came to 6 bases. CDR1 and CDR2 from the germline V gene are LGHDT and YNNKEL (reference sequence). The CDR3 nucleotides read TGTGCCAGCAGCCGACTGAACGAGCAGTACTTC. It encodes CASSRLNEQYF.

The CDR3 sequence: CAISGGGLSTDTQYF. CDR3 nucleotide sequence: TGTGCCATCAGCGGCGGCGGGCTCAGCACAGATACGCAGTATTTT. V and J are TRBV10-3 and TRBJ2-3, with D possibly being TRBD2 (5 bases). Germline V gene data show CDR1 as ENHRY and CDR2 as SYGVKD. Trimming stripped 6 bases from V and 0 bases from J, with 13 bases between. This CDR3 has 15 residues.

This clone has only one observation. This CDR3 is CASSHFSTSGGEDTQYF. CDR3 sequence (DNA): TGCGCCAGCAGCCATTTTTCGACTAGCGGGGGCGAGGATACGCAGTATTTT. The chain uses TRBV4-1 and TRBJ2-3, with 12 nucleotides matching TRBD2. J gave up 6 bases and V 3 bases, and 10 bases lay outside the gene matches. The V gene's germline CDR1 is MGHRA and CDR2 YSYEKL. The CDR3 length is 17 residues.

The chain links TRBV5-6 to TRBJ2-1; D is unclear. The CDR3 length is 12 residues. V was trimmed by 4 bases and J by 12 bases, leaving 14 bases between them. The germline CDR1 and CDR2 sequences are SGHDT and YYEEEE. The CDR3 DNA reads as TGTGCCAGCAGCGTCCTCGACAACGGGCAGTTCTTC. This gives the protein CASSVLDNGQFF.

This chain uses TRBV7-3 with TRBJ1-1; possibly TRBD1 for D (5 bases). Germline V lookup: CDR1 SGHTA, CDR2 FQGTGA. The V end lost 5 bases, the J end lost 4 bases, and 17 bases lay between the germline ends. The CDR3 has 15 residues. The CDR3 sequence is CASSPRGPVATEAFF. In DNA form, the CDR3 reads TGTGCCAGCAGCCCAAGGGGCCCAGTCGCCACTGAAGCTTTCTTT.

The CDR3 region is CASSRQGVREKLFF. CDR3 DNA sequence: TGTGCCAGCAGCCGTCAGGGGGTTCGTGAAAAACTGTTTTTT. The V and J genes are TRBV14 and TRBJ1-4; TRBD1 matches at 7 bases. CDR1 and CDR2 (germline): SGHDN, FVKESK. The ends lost 4 bases at V and 7 bases at J; junction bases unmatched: 6. The CDR3 spans 14 residues.

This chain uses TRBV5-1 with TRBJ1-4; D ambiguous. V lost 0 bases and J 0 bases, leaving 9 bases between the germline ends. The germline gives CDR1 SGHRS, CDR2 YFSETQ. The CDR3 length is 16 residues. CDR3 sequence reads: CASSLVGRTTNEKLFF. The CDR3 DNA reads TGCGCCAGCAGCTTGGTTGGGAGAACAACTAATGAAAAACTGTTTTTT.

V gene TRBV7-9 combines with J gene TRBJ1-5, with 11 bases that match TRBD1. Germline V CDR1 and CDR2: SEHNR, FQNEAQ (reference sequence). The CDR3 is 16 amino acids. V trimming: 1 base; J trimming: 6 bases; junction bases outside the gene matches: 5. CDR3 residues: CASSLGTGGLGQPQHF. Here the CDR3 DNA reads TGTGCCAGCAGCTTAGGGACAGGGGGCTTAGGTCAGCCCCAGCATTTT.

V is TRBV5-4 and J is TRBJ1-6; no reliable D call. With 2 bases removed from V and 2 bases from J, the gap between germline ends came to 11 bases. Germline loops: CDR1 SGHNT, CDR2 YYREEE (reference sequence). This CDR3 has 16 residues. The CDR3 is CASSLGPGTYNSPLHF. As DNA, the CDR3 is TGTGCCAGCAGCTTAGGCCCGGGGACCTATAATTCACCCCTCCACTTT.

As DNA, the CDR3 is TGCAGCGTTGAACAGGGGGGAGCCTACGAGCAGTACTTC. The encoded protein is CSVEQGGAYEQYF. This chain joins TRBV29-1 and TRBJ2-7; tentative D call: TRBD1 (7 bases). CDR3 size: 13 residues. The V end was cut by 2 bases, the J end by 2 bases, with 10 bases between. Germline V gene sequence: CDR1 SQVTM, CDR2 ANQGSEA.

This clone was detected only a few times. The chain recombines TRBV7-8 with TRBJ2-7, with D maybe TRBD1 (5 bases). The V and J ends lost 6 bases and 0 bases respectively, with 15 bases between them. Germline loops: CDR1 SGHVS, CDR2 FQNEAQ. There are 15 residues in the CDR3. CDR3 in amino acids: CASSRRDSPSYEQYF. DNA for the CDR3: TGTGCCAGCAGTCGTCGCGACAGCCCCTCCTACGAGCAGTACTTC.

The J gene is TRBJ2-1, the V gene TRBV14; D gene ambiguous. The CDR3 contains 19 residues. The ends were cut back, 0 bases at V and 0 bases at J, with 18 bases in the middle. The germline V gene has CDR1 SGHDN and CDR2 FVKESK. CDR3 loop: CASSQELIFPTSSYNEQFF. The CDR3 nucleotides read TGTGCCAGCAGCCAAGAACTAATATTCCCAACGAGCTCCTACAATGAGCAGTTCTTC.

The rearrangement uses TRBV19 and TRBJ1-5, with TRBD1 matching 10 bases. CDR1 is LNHDA, CDR2 SQIVND, per germline (reference sequence). V trimming: 5 bases; J trimming: 7 bases; junction bases outside the gene matches: 11. CDR3 length: 16 residues. CDR3 sequence: CASSSDLGQGNQPQHF. The CDR3 DNA sequence: TGTGCCAGTAGTTCCGACCTGGGACAGGGGAACCAGCCCCAGCATTTT.

This rearrangement joins TRBV6-5 to TRBJ1-3; 7 nucleotides line up with TRBD1. Germline CDR1 and CDR2: MNHEY and SVGAGI. The CDR3 is 13 residues long. The V and J ends lost 10 bases and 5 bases, in that order; junction bases with no gene match: 8. CDR3 loop: CATGQEARNTIYF. DNA of the CDR3: TGTGCCACCGGACAGGAGGCCCGAAACACCATATATTTT.

This rearrangement joins TRBV7-9 to TRBJ2-2; a weak D match, TRBD1 (6 bases). The CDR3 spans 15 residues. Germline V gene sequence: CDR1 SEHNR, CDR2 FQNEAQ (reference sequence). V lost 8 bases to trimming and J lost 2 bases, with 15 bases between them. The CDR3 reads CASAQGRLNTGELFF. The CDR3, as DNA: TGTGCCAGCGCACAGGGCCGGCTTAACACCGGGGAGCTGTTTTTT.

The CDR3 reads CASSLDSFSEKLFF. CDR3 nucleotides: TGTGCCAGCAGTCTCGACAGTTTCTCTGAAAAACTGTTTTTT. The gene calls are TRBV6-6 and TRBJ1-4, with a tentative D call TRBD1 (5 bases). CDR1 MNHNY and CDR2 SVGAGI come from the germline V gene (reference sequence). The V and J ends lost 5 bases and 7 bases respectively, with 14 bases between them. The CDR3 has 14 amino acids.

V and J are TRBV19 and TRBJ1-2, with D unresolved. CDR3 size: 15 residues. V was shortened by 2 bases and J by 1 base, with 11 bases between the two germline ends. Germline CDR1 is LNHDA and CDR2 is SQIVND (reference sequence). CDR3 sequence reads: CASSIKQDYNYGYTF. The CDR3 DNA sequence: TGTGCCAGTAGTATAAAGCAGGATTATAACTATGGCTACACCTTC.

The chain uses TRBV25-1 and TRBJ1-4; D ambiguous. Germline loops: CDR1 MGHDK, CDR2 SYGVNS. The CDR3 runs 11 residues. Trimming stripped 8 bases from V and 11 bases from J, with 12 bases between. The CDR3 spells CASAGSRKLFF. CDR3 nucleotide sequence: TGTGCCAGCGCCGGGAGCCGGAAACTGTTTTTT. Looking up the rest from reference TRBV25-1 and TRBJ1-4 gives the full variable domain: EADIYQTPRYLVIGTGKKITLECSQTMGHDKMYWYQQDPGMELHLIHYSYGVNSTEKGDLSSESTVSRIRTEHFPLTLESARPSHTSQYLCASAGSRKLFFGSGTQLSVL.

The chain is built from TRBV29-1 and TRBJ1-4; 7 bases map to TRBD1. Germline CDR1 SQVTM, CDR2 ANQGSEA. This CDR3 comprises 15 residues. The trim removed 7 bases at V and 8 bases at J, leaving 16 bases unmatched. The CDR3 DNA is TGCAGCGCCGTACACTCGGACAGGAGCGGAGAAAAACTGTTTTTT. This codes for CSAVHSDRSGEKLFF.